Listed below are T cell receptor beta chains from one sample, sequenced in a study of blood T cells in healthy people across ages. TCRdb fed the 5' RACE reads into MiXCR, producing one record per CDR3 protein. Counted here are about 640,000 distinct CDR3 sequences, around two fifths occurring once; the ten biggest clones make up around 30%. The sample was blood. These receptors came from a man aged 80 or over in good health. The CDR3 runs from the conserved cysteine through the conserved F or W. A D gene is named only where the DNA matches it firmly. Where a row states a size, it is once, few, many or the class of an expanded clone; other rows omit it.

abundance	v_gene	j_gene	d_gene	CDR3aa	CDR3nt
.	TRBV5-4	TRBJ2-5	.	CASSFGGPKETQYF	TGTGCCAGCAGCTTCGGGGGGCCCAAGGAGACCCAGTACTTC
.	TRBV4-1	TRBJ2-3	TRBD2	CASSLIGLAGADTQYF	TGCGCCAGCAGCCTAATAGGACTAGCGGGGGCGGATACGCAGTATTTT
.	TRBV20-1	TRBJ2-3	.	CSASEGRGLNTDTQYF	TGCAGTGCTAGTGAAGGGCGGGGCTTAAACACAGATACGCAGTATTTT
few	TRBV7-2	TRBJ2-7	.	CASSLMAELSYEQYF	TGTGCCAGCAGCTTAATGGCAGAACTCTCCTACGAGCAGTACTTC
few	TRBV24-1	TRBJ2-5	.	CATSDPGSTQETQYF	TGTGCCACCAGTGACCCTGGGAGCACCCAAGAGACCCAGTACTTC
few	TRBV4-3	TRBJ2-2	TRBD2	CASSQGPSGMTGELFF	TGCGCCAGCAGCCAAGGGCCTAGCGGGATGACCGGGGAGCTGTTTTTT
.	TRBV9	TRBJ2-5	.	CASSVDFGHQETQYF	TGTGCCAGCAGCGTAGATTTCGGTCACCAAGAGACCCAGTACTTC
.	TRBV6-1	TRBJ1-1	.	CASVMLGGKLNTEAFF	TGTGCCAGCGTGATGTTAGGAGGGAAGTTGAACACTGAAGCTTTCTTT
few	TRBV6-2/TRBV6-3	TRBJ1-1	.	CASSSAGQGNTEAFF	TGTGCCAGCAGTTCCGCGGGGCAGGGGAACACTGAAGCTTTCTTT
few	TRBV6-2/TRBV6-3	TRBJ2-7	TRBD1	CASRPRQGSSYEQYF	TGTGCCAGCAGACCCCGACAGGGAAGTTCCTACGAGCAGTACTTC
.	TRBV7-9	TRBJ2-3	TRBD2	CANSAGIPGLGVPIDTQYF	TGTGCCAACAGCGCAGGGATTCCGGGACTAGGGGTACCCATAGATACGCAGTATTTT
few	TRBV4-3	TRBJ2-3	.	CASSQDVAQYTDTQYF	TGCGCCAGCAGCCAAGATGTAGCGCAGTACACAGATACGCAGTATTTT
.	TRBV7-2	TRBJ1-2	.	CASSLDGGGYTF	TGTGCCAGCAGCTTAGATGGGGGTGGCTACACCTTC
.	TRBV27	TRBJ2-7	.	CASSFGGPGGGHSYEQYF	TGTGCCAGCAGTTTTGGAGGGCCCGGCGGAGGCCACTCCTACGAGCAGTACTTC
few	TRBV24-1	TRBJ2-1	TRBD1	CATSDPGTGSYNEQFF	TGTGCCACCAGTGACCCCGGGACAGGCTCCTACAATGAGCAGTTCTTC
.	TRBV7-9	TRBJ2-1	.	CASSLDPPGNEQFF	TGTGCCAGCAGCTTAGACCCTCCCGGGAATGAGCAGTTCTTC
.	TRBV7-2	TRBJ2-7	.	CASSFSDAYEQYF	TGTGCCAGCAGCTTTAGCGATGCCTACGAGCAGTACTTC
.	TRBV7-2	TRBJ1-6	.	CASSLARVGGSPLHF	TGTGCCAGCAGCTTAGCCAGGGTTGGCGGTTCACCCCTCCACTTT
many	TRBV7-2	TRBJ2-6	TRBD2	CASSLAGGSGANVLTF	TGTGCCAGCAGCTTAGCGGGAGGGTCTGGGGCCAACGTCCTGACTTTC
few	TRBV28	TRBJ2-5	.	CASSLGVRETQYF	TGTGCCAGCAGTTTGGGAGTGCGAGAGACCCAGTACTTC
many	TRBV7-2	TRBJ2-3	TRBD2	CATSLAGSRDTQYF	TGTGCTACCTCGCTAGCGGGGAGCAGGGATACGCAGTATTTT
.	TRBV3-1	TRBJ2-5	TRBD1	CASSPLDRDRVQETQYF	TGTGCCAGCAGCCCCTTGGATCGGGACAGGGTCCAAGAGACCCAGTACTTC
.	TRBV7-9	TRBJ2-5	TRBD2	CASSRGGAGGHNEQYF	TGTGCCAGCAGCCGAGGGGGAGCGGGAGGTCACAATGAGCAGTACTTC
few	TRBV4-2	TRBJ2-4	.	CASSQVQVDIQYF	TGTGCCAGCAGCCAAGTTCAAGTGGACATTCAGTACTTC
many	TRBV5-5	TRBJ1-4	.	CASTIYQTASNEKLFF	TGTGCCAGCACCATATACCAGACAGCGTCTAATGAAAAACTGTTTTTT
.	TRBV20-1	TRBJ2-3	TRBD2	CSARGPRASGLTDTQYF	TGCAGTGCTAGAGGGCCTAGGGCTAGCGGCCTCACAGATACGCAGTATTTT
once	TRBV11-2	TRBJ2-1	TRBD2	CASSLRLAGSNEQFF	TGTGCCAGCAGCTTGCGGCTAGCGGGAAGCAATGAGCAGTTCTTC
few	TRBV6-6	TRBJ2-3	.	CASTLEEGQAQYF	TGTGCCAGCACCCTCGAGGAAGGGCAGGCGCAGTATTTT
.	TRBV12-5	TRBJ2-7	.	CASGLSTGTPAAEQYF	TGTGCTAGTGGTTTGAGCACCGGGACGCCTGCGGCCGAGCAGTACTTC
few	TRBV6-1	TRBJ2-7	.	CASSRGIADGEQYF	TGTGCCAGCAGTCGGGGCATTGCCGATGGCGAGCAGTACTTC
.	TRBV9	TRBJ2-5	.	CASSGVEGAYETQYF	TGTGCCAGCAGCGGCGTAGAGGGTGCGTATGAGACCCAGTACTTC
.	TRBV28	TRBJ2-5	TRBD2	CASGLGVTSGRIGETQYF	TGTGCCAGCGGTTTAGGGGTGACTAGCGGGAGAATCGGAGAGACCCAGTACTTC